The TCR beta chain under discussion was sequenced for a study of beta chain features in type 1 diabetes. General study findings and limits: It was among patients, rather than healthy donors, that naive, central memory and Treg TCRB repertoires appeared more similar. When Type 1 diabetes patients were examined, their TCRB CDR3s proved moderately but significantly shorter in all four CD4+ subsets.

Trimming removed 7 bases from V and 4 bases from J, with 5 bases in between. Looked up from germline, CDR1 is SGHDT and CDR2 is YYEEEE. CDR3 length equals 10 residues. The sequenced template was cDNA made from the entire isolated RNA. Assay used: immunoSEQ multiplex PCR; TCRdb lists only in-frame clones, some missing. The sample carries some 240,000 clones, roughly 17% recorded once. Concerning this clone itself: Its antigen is as yet unknown.

CD4+ cells of the naive, central memory, regulatory and stem cell-like memory types were sorted via CD45RO/CCR7/CD25/CD127/CD95/CD27. What was sequenced was naive CD4+ T cells from blood. This clonotype was sampled from a man aged 25-45 years with type 1 diabetes. The chain is built from TRBV5-6 and TRBJ2-5; weak D call: TRBD2 (5 bases). CDR3 amino acids: CASGGETQYF. The CDR3 bases are TGTGCCAGCGGAGGAGAGACCCAGTACTTC. The variable domain in full, completed from reference TRBV5-6 and TRBJ2-5, reads DAGVTQSPTHLIKTRGQQVTLRCSPKSGHDTVSWYQQALGQGPQFIFQYYEEEERQRGNFPDRFSGHQFPNYSSELNVNALLLGDSALYLCASGGETQYFGPGTRLLVL.